This T cell receptor beta chain derives from a study of blood T cells in healthy people across ages. Study results and limitations: As naive T cell percentage varied, TCR beta diversity correlated strongly with it. Both naive CD4+ cell counts and diversity were greater in long-lived donors than in aged donors. Older age went with lower TCR beta diversity per million T cells, in a roughly linear way.

This clonotype occurred once. Antigen specificity is unknown. The CDR3 runs 15 residues. CDR1 is SGHRS and CDR2 is YFSETQ in the germline V gene. V shed 3 bases and J 9 bases; nucleotides not matched to a gene: 11. A J-beta primer mix and a sample-barcoded 5' primer were used in a second PCR of about 7 to 11 cycles. A template-switch adaptor containing 12 random nucleotides labeled each cDNA molecule. TCRdb analysed the 5' RACE reads with MiXCR anew, one entry per CDR3 protein. In the table there are 870,000 or so distinct CDR3 sequences, under 30% of which are singletons. This clonotype originated in a woman aged 80 or older in good health. Sequencing used blood. The V call is TRBV5-1, the J call TRBJ2-1, with 8 positions matching TRBD1. CDR3 nucleotide sequence: TGCGCCAGCAGCTCACGGGACAGGCCGGGATGTGAGCAGTTCTTC. Translating gives CASSSRDRPGCEQFF.